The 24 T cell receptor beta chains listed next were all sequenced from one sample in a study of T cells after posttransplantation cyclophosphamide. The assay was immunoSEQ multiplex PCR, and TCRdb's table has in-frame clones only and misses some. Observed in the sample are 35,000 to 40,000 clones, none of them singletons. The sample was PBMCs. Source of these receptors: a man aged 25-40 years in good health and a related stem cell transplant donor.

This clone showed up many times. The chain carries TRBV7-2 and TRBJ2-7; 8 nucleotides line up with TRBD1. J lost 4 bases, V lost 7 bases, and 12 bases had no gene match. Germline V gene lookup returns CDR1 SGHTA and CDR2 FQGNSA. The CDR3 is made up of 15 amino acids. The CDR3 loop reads CASTTTLTGAYEQYF. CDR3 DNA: TGTGCCAGCACCACCACTCTGACAGGGGCTTACGAGCAGTACTTC. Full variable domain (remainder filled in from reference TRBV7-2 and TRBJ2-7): GAGVSQSPSNKVTEKGKDVELRCDPISGHTALYWYRQSLGQGLEFLIYFQGNSAPDKSGLPSDRFSAERTGGSVSTLTIQRTQQEDSAVYLCASTTTLTGAYEQYFGPGTRLTVT.

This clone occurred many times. Here the CDR3 reads CASSLTETNTGELFF. CDR3 DNA: TGTGCCAGCAGCTTAACTGAGACGAACACCGGGGAGCTGTTTTTT. This chain joins TRBV7-9 and TRBJ2-2; D is undetermined. V was cut by 2 bases and J by 0 bases, with 7 bases left in between. This CDR3 spans 15 amino acids. Germline V gene lookup returns CDR1 SEHNR and CDR2 FQNEAQ (reference sequence).

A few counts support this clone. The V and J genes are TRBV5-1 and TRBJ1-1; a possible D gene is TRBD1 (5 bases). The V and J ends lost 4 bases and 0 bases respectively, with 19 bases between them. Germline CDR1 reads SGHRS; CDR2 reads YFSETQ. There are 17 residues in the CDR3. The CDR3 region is CASSRRQGEDMNTEAFF. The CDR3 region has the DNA TGCGCCAGCAGCCGGCGGCAGGGAGAGGATATGAACACTGAAGCTTTCTTT.

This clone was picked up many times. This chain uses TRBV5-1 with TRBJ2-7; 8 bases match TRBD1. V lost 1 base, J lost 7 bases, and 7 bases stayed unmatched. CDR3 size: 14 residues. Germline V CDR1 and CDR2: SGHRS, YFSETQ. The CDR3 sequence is CASSLTGGKYEQYF. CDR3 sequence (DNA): TGCGCCAGCAGCTTGACAGGGGGAAAGTATGAGCAGTACTTC.

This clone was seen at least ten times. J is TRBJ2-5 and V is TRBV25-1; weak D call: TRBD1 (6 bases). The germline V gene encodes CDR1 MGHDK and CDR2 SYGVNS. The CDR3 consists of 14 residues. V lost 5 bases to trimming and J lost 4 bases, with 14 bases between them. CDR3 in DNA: TGTGCCAGCAGTTCCCTGGGGGCAGGAGAGACCCAGTACTTC. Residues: CASSSLGAGETQYF.

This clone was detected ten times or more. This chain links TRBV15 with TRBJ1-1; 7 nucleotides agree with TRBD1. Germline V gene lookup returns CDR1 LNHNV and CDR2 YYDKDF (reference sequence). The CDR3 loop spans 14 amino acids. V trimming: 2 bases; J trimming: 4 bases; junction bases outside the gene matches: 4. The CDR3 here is CATSRQGVSTEAFF. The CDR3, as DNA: TGTGCCACCAGCAGACAGGGGGTTAGCACTGAAGCTTTCTTT.

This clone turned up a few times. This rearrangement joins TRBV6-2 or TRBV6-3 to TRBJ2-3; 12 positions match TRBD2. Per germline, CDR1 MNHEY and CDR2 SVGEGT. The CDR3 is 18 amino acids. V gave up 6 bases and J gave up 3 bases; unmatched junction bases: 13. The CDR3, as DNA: TGTGCCAGCAGCCCCGTTACACTAGCGGGGGGCCGGACAGATACGCAGTATTTT. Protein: CASSPVTLAGGRTDTQYF.

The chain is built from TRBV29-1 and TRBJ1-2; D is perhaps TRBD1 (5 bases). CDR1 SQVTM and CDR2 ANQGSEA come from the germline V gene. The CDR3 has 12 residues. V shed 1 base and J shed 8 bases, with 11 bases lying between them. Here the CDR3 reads CSVEAGIRGYTF. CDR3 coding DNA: TGCAGCGTTGAAGCAGGGATTAGGGGCTACACCTTC.

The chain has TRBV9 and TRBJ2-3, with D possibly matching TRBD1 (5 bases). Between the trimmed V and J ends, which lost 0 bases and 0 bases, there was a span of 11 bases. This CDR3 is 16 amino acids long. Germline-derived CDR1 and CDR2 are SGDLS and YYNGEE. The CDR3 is CASSVVGQVSTDTQYF. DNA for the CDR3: TGTGCCAGCAGCGTAGTTGGACAAGTAAGCACAGATACGCAGTATTTT.

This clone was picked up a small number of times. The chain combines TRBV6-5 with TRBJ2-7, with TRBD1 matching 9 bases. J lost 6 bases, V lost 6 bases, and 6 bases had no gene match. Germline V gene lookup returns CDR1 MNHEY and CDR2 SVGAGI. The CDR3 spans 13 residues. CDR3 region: CASRPGQGFEQYF. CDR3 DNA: TGTGCCAGCAGGCCGGGACAGGGCTTCGAGCAGTACTTC.

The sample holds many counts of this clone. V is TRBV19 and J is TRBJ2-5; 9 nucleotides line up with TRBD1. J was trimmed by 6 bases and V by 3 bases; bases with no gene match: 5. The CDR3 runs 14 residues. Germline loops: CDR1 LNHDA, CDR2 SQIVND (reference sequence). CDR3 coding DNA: TGTGCCAGTAGTATCACAGGGACAGGGAAGACCCAGTACTTC. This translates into CASSITGTGKTQYF.

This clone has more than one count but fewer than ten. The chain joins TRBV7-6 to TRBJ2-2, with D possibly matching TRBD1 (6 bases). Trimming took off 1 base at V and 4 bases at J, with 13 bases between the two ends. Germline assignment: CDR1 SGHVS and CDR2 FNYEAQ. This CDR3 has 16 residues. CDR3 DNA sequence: TGTGCCAGCAGCTTAGGACCGGGACACGCCACCGGGGAGCTGTTTTTT. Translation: CASSLGPGHATGELFF.

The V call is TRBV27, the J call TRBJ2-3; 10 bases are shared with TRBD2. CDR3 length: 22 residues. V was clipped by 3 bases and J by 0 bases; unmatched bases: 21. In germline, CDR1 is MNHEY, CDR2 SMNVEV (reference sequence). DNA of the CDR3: TGTGCCAGCAGTTTCCGCCGCCCGAATTTAGCGGGGGGCCCAGGTAGCACAGATACGCAGTATTTT. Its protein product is CASSFRRPNLAGGPGSTDTQYF.

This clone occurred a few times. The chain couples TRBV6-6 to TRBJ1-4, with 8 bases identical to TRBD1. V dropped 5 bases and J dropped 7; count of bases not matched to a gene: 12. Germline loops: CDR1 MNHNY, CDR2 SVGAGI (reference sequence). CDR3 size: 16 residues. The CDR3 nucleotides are TGTGCCAGCAGTCAGGCAGGGGGCTTACTGCTTGAAAAACTGTTTTTT. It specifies CASSQAGGLLLEKLFF.

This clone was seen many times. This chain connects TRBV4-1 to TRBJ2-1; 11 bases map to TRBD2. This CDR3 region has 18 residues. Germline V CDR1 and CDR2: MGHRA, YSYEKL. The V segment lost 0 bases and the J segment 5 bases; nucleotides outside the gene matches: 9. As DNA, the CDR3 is TGCGCCAGCAGCCAAGATAGGGTAGCGGGGGGGTTTGACAATGAGCAGTTCTTC. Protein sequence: CASSQDRVAGGFDNEQFF.

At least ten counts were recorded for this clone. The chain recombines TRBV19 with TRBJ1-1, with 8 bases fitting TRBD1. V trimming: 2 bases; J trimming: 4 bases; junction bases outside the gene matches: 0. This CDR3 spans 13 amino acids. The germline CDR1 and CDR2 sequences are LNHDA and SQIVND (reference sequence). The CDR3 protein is CASSITGGTEAFF. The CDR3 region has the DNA TGTGCCAGTAGTATAACAGGGGGCACTGAAGCTTTCTTT.

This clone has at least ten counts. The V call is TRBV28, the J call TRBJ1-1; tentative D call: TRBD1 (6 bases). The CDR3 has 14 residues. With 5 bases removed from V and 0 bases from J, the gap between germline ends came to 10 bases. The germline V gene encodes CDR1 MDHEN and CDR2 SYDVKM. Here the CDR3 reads CASSTTGLNTEAFF. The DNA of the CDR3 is TGTGCCAGCAGTACAACAGGGTTGAACACTGAAGCTTTCTTT.

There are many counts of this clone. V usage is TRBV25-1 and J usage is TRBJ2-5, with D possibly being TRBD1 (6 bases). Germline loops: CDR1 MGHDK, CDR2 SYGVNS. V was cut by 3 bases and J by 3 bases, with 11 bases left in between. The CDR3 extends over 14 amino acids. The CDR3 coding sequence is TGTGCCAGCAGTGATCCGAAGGGGGAAGAGACCCAGTACTTC. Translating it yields CASSDPKGEETQYF. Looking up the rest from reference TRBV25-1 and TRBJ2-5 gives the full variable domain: EADIYQTPRYLVIGTGKKITLECSQTMGHDKMYWYQQDPGMELHLIHYSYGVNSTEKGDLSSESTVSRIRTEHFPLTLESARPSHTSQYLCASSDPKGEETQYFGPGTRLLVL.

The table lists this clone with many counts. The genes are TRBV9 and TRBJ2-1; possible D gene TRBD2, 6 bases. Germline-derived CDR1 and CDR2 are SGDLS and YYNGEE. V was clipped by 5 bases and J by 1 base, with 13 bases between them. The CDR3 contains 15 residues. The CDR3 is CASSPPSESYNEQFF. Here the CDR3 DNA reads TGTGCCAGCAGTCCACCTAGCGAGTCCTACAATGAGCAGTTCTTC.

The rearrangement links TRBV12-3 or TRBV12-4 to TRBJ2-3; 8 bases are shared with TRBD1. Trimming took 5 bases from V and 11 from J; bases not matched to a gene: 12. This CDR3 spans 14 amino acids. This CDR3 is CASSGDRLLGGQYF. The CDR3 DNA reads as TGTGCCAGCAGTGGGGACAGGCTCTTGGGAGGGCAGTATTTT.

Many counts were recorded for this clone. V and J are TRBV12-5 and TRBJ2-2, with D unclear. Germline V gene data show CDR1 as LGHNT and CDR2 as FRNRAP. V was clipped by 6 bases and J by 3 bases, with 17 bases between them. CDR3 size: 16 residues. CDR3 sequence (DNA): TGTGCTAGTGGCGGTTCTATAGCCATTGACACCGGGGAGCTGTTTTTT. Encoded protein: CASGGSIAIDTGELFF.

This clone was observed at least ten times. The CDR3 here is CASSLALNTEAFF. The CDR3 nucleotides are TGTGCCAGCAGCTTGGCCTTGAACACTGAAGCTTTCTTT. The chain carries TRBV5-6 and TRBJ1-1, with D uncertain. CDR1 is SGHDT, CDR2 YYEEEE, per germline. Trimming cost V 0 bases and J 0 bases, with 3 bases left between them. This CDR3 has 13 residues. The full variable domain, with the rest looked up from reference TRBV5-6 and TRBJ1-1, is DAGVTQSPTHLIKTRGQQVTLRCSPKSGHDTVSWYQQALGQGPQFIFQYYEEEERQRGNFPDRFSGHQFPNYSSELNVNALLLGDSALYLCASSLALNTEAFFGQGTRLTVV.

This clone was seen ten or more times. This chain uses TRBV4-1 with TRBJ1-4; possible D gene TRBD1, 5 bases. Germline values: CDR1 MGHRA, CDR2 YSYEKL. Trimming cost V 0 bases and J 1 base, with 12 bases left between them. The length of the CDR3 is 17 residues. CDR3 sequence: CASSQDGSGLTNEKLFF. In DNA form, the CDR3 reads TGCGCCAGCAGCCAAGATGGATCAGGGCTAACTAATGAAAAACTGTTTTTT.

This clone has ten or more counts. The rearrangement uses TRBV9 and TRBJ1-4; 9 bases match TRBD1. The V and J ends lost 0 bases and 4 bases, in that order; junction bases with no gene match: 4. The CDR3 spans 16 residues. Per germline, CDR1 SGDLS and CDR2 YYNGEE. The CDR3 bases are TGTGCCAGCAGCGTAGGGTCGGGACAGGGTAATGAAAAACTGTTTTTT. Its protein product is CASSVGSGQGNEKLFF.